This TCR beta chain was retrieved from a study of neurological immune-mediated disorders. This clonotype has a count of ten or more. After removal of 2 bases from V and 1 base from J, the junction contained 3 bases not matched to a gene. Germline loops: CDR1 SEHNR, CDR2 FQNEAQ (reference sequence). The CDR3 runs 15 residues. TCRdb redid the calling of the 5' RACE reads with MiXCR, one entry per CDR3 protein. Among tens of thousands of distinct CDR3 sequences listed, 4% to 6% were seen once. The sequence was collected from a woman between 50 and 59 years old with multiple sclerosis. The rearrangement uses TRBV7-9 and TRBJ2-5, with 8 bases fitting TRBD2. The sequenced sample was PBMCs. Here the CDR3 reads CASSLLAGSQETQYF. Written as DNA, the CDR3 is TGTGCCAGCAGCTTACTAGCGGGCTCCCAAGAGACCCAGTACTTC.